The rows below give T cell receptor beta chains drawn from one sample of a study of blood T cell repertoires in COVID-19. Profiling relied on immunoSEQ multiplex PCR, and the TCRdb table lists in-frame clones only, not all of them. The data hold approximately 300,000 clones, with 92% observed a single time. The sequenced material came from PBMCs or T cells enriched from blood (not recorded which). Source of these receptors: a woman in her twenties or thirties who had recovered from COVID-19. Both conserved end residues are part of each CDR3. A D gene is named only where the DNA matches it firmly. Clone size is given for some rows only: seen once, a few or many times, or a class if the clone is expanded.

size: .
D: .
J: TRBJ2-2
V: TRBV19
CDR3: CASSIDRRANTGELFF
DNA: TGTGCCAGTAGTATTGACAGGCGGGCGAACACCGGGGAGCTGTTTTTT

size: once
D: .
J: TRBJ2-7
V: TRBV3-1/TRBV3-2
CDR3: CASSQGHRGEWQYF
DNA: TGTGCCAGCAGCCAAGGACACCGCGGGGAGTGGCAGTACTTC

size: .
D: .
J: TRBJ1-1
V: TRBV11-3
CDR3: CASSSFTEAFF
DNA: TGTGCCAGCAGCTCTTTCACTGAAGCTTTCTTT

size: few
D: .
J: TRBJ2-1
V: TRBV20-1
CDR3: CSAKGNEQFF
DNA: TGCAGTGCTAAGGGGAATGAGCAGTTCTTC

size: .
D: TRBD2
J: TRBJ2-5
V: TRBV28
CDR3: CASSLRLAGRTVQETQYF
DNA: TGTGCCAGCAGTTTGCGACTAGCGGGCAGAACAGTCCAAGAGACCCAGTACTTC

size: .
D: .
J: TRBJ2-7
V: TRBV2
CDR3: CASSEPLGERLGEQYF
DNA: TGTGCCAGCAGTGAACCCCTTGGGGAGCGGTTGGGAGAGCAGTACTTC

size: .
D: TRBD1
J: TRBJ1-5
V: TRBV6-5
CDR3: CASNSLQGMNQPQHF
DNA: TGTGCCAGCAACTCGTTACAGGGGATGAATCAGCCCCAGCATTTT

size: .
D: .
J: TRBJ2-3
V: TRBV28
CDR3: CVSSPGASPLPSTDTQYF
DNA: TGTGTCAGCAGTCCTGGGGCCAGCCCACTTCCTAGCACAGATACGCAGTATTTT

size: .
D: TRBD2
J: TRBJ2-1
V: TRBV5-1
CDR3: CASSSKGGGLAGMYNEQFF
DNA: TGCGCCAGCAGCTCCAAGGGCGGTGGACTAGCGGGAATGTACAATGAGCAGTTCTTC

size: .
D: .
J: TRBJ1-2
V: TRBV6-5
CDR3: CASSAHWAGGGYTF
DNA: TGTGCCAGCAGCGCACACTGGGCCGGGGGTGGCTACACCTTC

size: .
D: .
J: TRBJ2-3
V: TRBV3-1/TRBV3-2
CDR3: CASSPSLTDTQYF
DNA: TGTGCCAGCAGCCCAAGCCTCACAGATACGCAGTATTTT

size: .
D: .
J: TRBJ1-1
V: TRBV28
CDR3: CASRPGIAEAFF
DNA: TGTGCCAGCAGACCAGGGATCGCTGAAGCTTTCTTT

size: .
D: TRBD2
J: TRBJ2-3
V: TRBV28
CDR3: CASSPLPTSGWGDTQYF
DNA: TGTGCCAGCAGTCCCCTTCCTACTAGCGGGTGGGGAGATACGCAGTATTTT